A selection of T cell receptor beta chains follows, all from one sample in a study of beta chain features in type 1 diabetes. TCRdb keeps only in-frame clones here, not all; method: immunoSEQ multiplex PCR. The repertoire consists of 200,000 to 300,000 clones, with 11% occurring once and the leading ten covering roughly 0.017%. Sequenced input: naive CD4+ T cells from blood. The receptors shown here come from a man under 40 with type 1 diabetes. The CDR3 runs from the conserved cysteine through the conserved F or W. A D gene is named only where the DNA matches it firmly. Size is omitted from some rows. Given values are once, few, many or a class for expanded clones.

TRBD1,NA,TRBJ2-7,TRBV20-1,TGCAGTTTAGGACAGGCCTACGAGCAGTACTTC,CSLGQAYEQYF
NA,NA,TRBJ2-1,TRBV7-9,TGTGCCAGCAGCTTACTAGCGTCCTACAATGAGCAGTTCTTC,CASSLLASYNEQFF
NA,NA,TRBJ1-6,TRBV2,TGTGCCAGCAGTGAAGACGGAGGTCAGGATAGTTACTATAATTCACCCCTCCACTTT,CASSEDGGQDSYYNSPLHF
TRBD1,NA,TRBJ1-2,TRBV18,TGTGCCAGCTCATCGACGACAGGGGCTCCGAGCGGCTACACCTTC,CASSSTTGAPSGYTF
TRBD2,NA,TRBJ2-4,TRBV19,TGTGCCAGTAGTGCCCGACTAGCGGGGGAAAACATTCAGTACTTC,CASSARLAGENIQYF
NA,NA,TRBJ1-1,TRBV18,TGTGCCAGCTCAGACGGGGAGAACACTGAAGCTTTCTTT,CASSDGENTEAFF
TRBD1,NA,TRBJ1-1,TRBV4-3,TGCGCCAGCAGCCAAGAGACAGGGAGCACTGAAGCTTTCTTT,CASSQETGSTEAFF
NA,NA,TRBJ1-2,TRBV4-2,TGTGCCAGCAGCCAGACTGGGACTTATGGCTACACCTTC,CASSQTGTYGYTF
NA,few,TRBJ1-6,TRBV2,TGTGCCAGCAGTGAGCAGGGCAAGTCACCCCTCCACTTT,CASSEQGKSPLHF
TRBD1,few,TRBJ1-4,TRBV2,TGTGCCACCAGACAGGGGAACGAAAAACTGTTTTTT,CATRQGNEKLFF
NA,few,TRBJ1-6,TRBV6-5,TGTGCCAGCAGTTACTCGACTTTAGGGGGAAATTCACCCCTCCACTTT,CASSYSTLGGNSPLHF
TRBD2,NA,TRBJ2-3,TRBV7-2,TGTGCCAGCAGCTCTGGGCTAGCGGGGAACACAGATACGCAGTATTTT,CASSSGLAGNTDTQYF
NA,few,TRBJ2-7,TRBV18,TGTGCCAGCTCACCAGCCGGACAACCCTACGAGCAGTACTTC,CASSPAGQPYEQYF
NA,NA,TRBJ2-7,TRBV7-2,TGTGCCAGCAGCTTAGGCAACAGCTACGAGCAGTACTTC,CASSLGNSYEQYF
NA,few,TRBJ1-2,TRBV2,TGTGCCAGCAGTGGCCAGGGTTATGGCTACACCTTC,CASSGQGYGYTF
NA,few,TRBJ1-2,TRBV7-2,TGTGCCAGCAGCCTCAGGTTGGGAGCTAACTATGGCTACACCTTC,CASSLRLGANYGYTF
NA,NA,TRBJ2-1,TRBV30,TGTGCCTGGGGGGCCTCGGGGGATGAGCAGTTCTTC,CAWGASGDEQFF
TRBD1,NA,TRBJ2-2,TRBV5-1,TGCGCCAGCACCGACAGGGGGCTGGTATCCGGGGAGCTGTTTTTT,CASTDRGLVSGELFF
NA,few,TRBJ2-7,TRBV20-1,TGCAGTGCTCGGAGGGACTACGAGCAGTACTTC,CSARRDYEQYF
NA,few,TRBJ1-5,TRBV9,TGTGCCAGCAGCGTGAGTCCCGCGAGCAATCAGCCCCAGCATTTT,CASSVSPASNQPQHF
NA,few,TRBJ2-3,TRBV10-3,TGTGCCATCAGTGAGTTCACGGGGTTTGGCACAGATACGCAGTATTTT,CAISEFTGFGTDTQYF
NA,NA,TRBJ2-3,TRBV28,TGTGCCAGCAGTTTAGTCGGGGTAACAGATACGCAGTATTTT,CASSLVGVTDTQYF
NA,NA,TRBJ1-1,TRBV6-5,TGTGCCAGCAGTTACGGGCCGAACACTGAAGCTTTCTTT,CASSYGPNTEAFF
TRBD2,NA,TRBJ2-1,TRBV5-1,TGCGCCAGCAGCTTAGTACTAGCGGGGAATGAGCAGTTCTTC,CASSLVLAGNEQFF
NA,NA,TRBJ2-5,TRBV2,TGTGCCAGCAGTGATGGCCTAACGGGGGAGACCCAGTACTTC,CASSDGLTGETQYF
TRBD1,NA,TRBJ2-7,TRBV28,TGTGCCAGCCGCCCCGGGACAGGGGGCTACGAGCAGTACTTC,CASRPGTGGYEQYF
TRBD1,NA,TRBJ1-2,TRBV7-9,TGTGCCAGCAGTCAACAGGGGGCTGCCCGTGGTGGCTACACCTTC,CASSQQGAARGGYTF
NA,NA,TRBJ1-2,TRBV6-1,TGTGCCAGCAGTGATAGGGGAGGCTACACCTTC,CASSDRGGYTF
TRBD2,few,TRBJ2-3,TRBV11-2,TGTGCCAGCAGCTTAGGGCTAGCGGGGTCATCGGCGTATTTT,CASSLGLAGSSAYF
NA,NA,TRBJ2-7,TRBV4-3,TGCGCCAGCAGCCAAGGTGGGCAGCGCGGGTACGAGCAGTACTTC,CASSQGGQRGYEQYF
NA,NA,TRBJ2-3,TRBV4-3,TGCGCCGCCGGGGACTTCGACACAGATACGCAGTATTTT,CAAGDFDTDTQYF